These 21 T cell receptor beta chains share one sample of origin, sequenced in a study of blood T cell repertoires in COVID-19. Clones were read by immunoSEQ multiplex PCR, and TCRdb kept only the in-frame ones, dropping some. The sample has about 140,000 clones, more than 75% seen once. The sequencing sample was made of peripheral blood. The receptors were gathered from a woman of 80 years or more with acute or convalescent COVID-19.

The chain links TRBV20-1 to TRBJ2-1; D is unclear. Germline CDR1 is DFQATT and CDR2 is SNEGSKA (reference sequence). Between the trimmed V and J ends, which lost 2 bases and 9 bases, there was a span of 8 bases. The CDR3 length is 11 residues. CDR3 bases: TGCAGTGCTAGAAAAGCTGTTGAGCAGTTCTTC. Encoded protein: CSARKAVEQFF.

The chain employs TRBV28 and TRBJ1-1; 9 bases fit TRBD1. The J segment lost 9 bases and the V segment lost 7 bases, leaving 6 bases of the junction unmatched. Germline assignment: CDR1 MDHEN and CDR2 SYDVKM. The CDR3 length is 12 residues. The CDR3 reads CASTGQGFQAFF. In DNA form, the CDR3 reads TGTGCCAGCACGGGACAGGGATTTCAAGCTTTCTTT.

CDR3 nucleotide sequence: TGCGCCAGCAGCCGAGGGTACCCCTACGAGCAGTACTTC. It yields the protein CASSRGYPYEQYF. The rearrangement joins TRBV4-1 to TRBJ2-7, with D tentatively TRBD2 (5 bases). Germline V gene sequence: CDR1 MGHRA, CDR2 YSYEKL. The CDR3 length is 13 residues. V was trimmed by 4 bases and J by 2 bases, leaving 9 bases between them.

This chain links TRBV28 with TRBJ1-1; D is possibly TRBD1 (6 bases). There are 16 residues in the CDR3. Germline assignment: CDR1 MDHEN and CDR2 SYDVKM. Trimming took off 10 bases at V and 1 base at J, with 22 bases between the two ends. This CDR3 is CATAGTTGYANTEAFF. In nucleotides, the CDR3 is TGTGCCACCGCTGGGACCACAGGGTACGCGAACACTGAAGCTTTCTTT.

The chain employs TRBV5-1 and TRBJ2-6, with TRBD1 matching over 10 bases. Germline V gives CDR1 SGHRS, CDR2 YFSETQ. The CDR3 spans 17 residues. Trimming removed 4 bases from V and 0 bases from J; junction bases left unmatched: 4. The CDR3 DNA follows: TGCGCCAGCAGCACCGGGACAGGGGTCTCTGGGGCCAACGTCCTGACTTTC. It translates to CASSTGTGVSGANVLTF.

The rearrangement joins TRBV5-1 to TRBJ1-1; 11 nucleotides agree with TRBD1. The trim removed 3 bases at V and 4 bases at J, leaving 2 bases unmatched. Germline V lookup: CDR1 SGHRS, CDR2 YFSETQ. There are 14 residues in the CDR3. CDR3 DNA: TGCGCCAGCAGCTCCGGGACAGGGGGCACTGAAGCTTTCTTT. Translated, it gives CASSSGTGGTEAFF.

The rearrangement links TRBV7-6 to TRBJ2-3; 8 nucleotides line up with TRBD1. CDR3 length: 16 residues. V gave up 1 base and J gave up 6 bases; unmatched junction bases: 9. Germline CDR1 and CDR2: SGHVS and FNYEAQ. The DNA for the CDR3 is TGTGCCAGCAGCTTAGAATCCAGGGGGCTCGGGGATACGCAGTATTTT. Residues: CASSLESRGLGDTQYF.

The chain combines TRBV20-1 with TRBJ1-1; no reliable D call. Germline V gene lookup returns CDR1 DFQATT and CDR2 SNEGSKA (reference sequence). This CDR3 contains 14 residues. V was clipped by 6 bases and J by 4 bases, with 18 bases between them. The CDR3 sequence: CSASDPGRGTEAFF. Here the CDR3 DNA reads TGCAGTGCCAGTGACCCCGGCCGGGGCACTGAAGCTTTCTTT.

The chain recombines TRBV2 with TRBJ1-4; D unclear. Germline-derived CDR1 and CDR2 are SNHLY and FYNNEI. CDR3 size: 15 residues. V was cut by 3 bases and J by 12 bases, with 20 bases left in between. The CDR3 DNA is TGTGCCAGCAGTGAGACCCCTAGGACGTCCGGGGAACTGTTTTTT. Translation: CASSETPRTSGELFF. Drawing the rest from reference TRBV2 and TRBJ1-4, the complete variable domain is EPEVTQTPSHQVTQMGQEVILRCVPISNHLYFYWYRQILGQKVEFLVSFYNNEISEKSEIFDDQFSVERPDGSNFTLKIRSTKLEDSAMYFCASSETPRTSGELFFGSGTQLSVL.

This clone was found a few times. This chain links TRBV7-9 with TRBJ2-7, with 11 bases aligning to TRBD2. CDR1 and CDR2 (germline): SEHNR, FQNEAQ (reference sequence). V dropped 3 bases and J dropped 2; count of bases not matched to a gene: 3. This CDR3 is built from 15 residues. The CDR3 DNA follows: TGTGCCAGCAGCTTGGCGGGACTAGCGGCCTACGAGCAGTACTTC. Its translation is CASSLAGLAAYEQYF. The whole variable domain, remainder taken from reference TRBV7-9 and TRBJ2-7, is DTGVSQNPRHKITKRGQNVTFRCDPISEHNRLYWYRQTLGQGPEFLTYFQNEAQLEKSRLLSDRFSAERPKGSFSTLEIQRTEQGDSAMYLCASSLAGLAAYEQYFGPGTRLTVT.

The V and J genes are TRBV9 and TRBJ2-5, with 13 nucleotides matching TRBD2. The germline CDR1 and CDR2 sequences are SGDLS and YYNGEE. V shed 0 bases, J shed 11 bases, and the junction held 10 bases outside the gene matches. The CDR3 sequence is 16 residues long. The CDR3 DNA reads as TGTGCCAGCAGCGTAGCTCGCGGACTAGCGGGAGATTCACAGTACTTC. Protein: CASSVARGLAGDSQYF.

This chain links TRBV5-1 with TRBJ1-2, with a tentative D call TRBD1 (5 bases). CDR3 length: 17 residues. The V gene lost 0 bases and the J gene lost 0 bases, with 15 bases spanning the gap. Germline V CDR1 and CDR2: SGHRS, YFSETQ. The CDR3: CASSLAPLDRANYGYTF. The CDR3 DNA follows: TGCGCCAGCAGCTTGGCTCCCCTCGACAGAGCTAACTATGGCTACACCTTC.

CDR3 protein: CASSLRQGSEKLFF. The CDR3 coding sequence is TGTGCCAGCAGCCTACGACAGGGGAGTGAAAAACTGTTTTTT. The rearrangement joins TRBV5-4 to TRBJ1-4; TRBD1 matches at 8 bases. Germline loops: CDR1 SGHNT, CDR2 YYREEE (reference sequence). The CDR3 contains 14 residues. With V trimmed by 4 bases and J by 7 bases, 6 bases remained unmatched.

CDR3 amino acids: CASSLGQGASLSYEQYF. Here the CDR3 DNA reads TGTGCCAGCAGTTTGGGCCAGGGGGCTTCGTTAAGCTACGAGCAGTACTTC. V gene TRBV27 combines with J gene TRBJ2-7, with 8 bases identical to TRBD1. There are 17 residues in the CDR3. Germline CDR1 and CDR2: MNHEY and SMNVEV (reference sequence). Trimming removed 3 bases from V and 3 bases from J; junction bases left unmatched: 13.

The chain combines TRBV9 with TRBJ2-3; TRBD1 might be the D (6 bases). The V gene lost 3 bases and the J gene lost 2 bases, with 16 bases spanning the gap. Germline lookup yields CDR1 SGDLS and CDR2 YYNGEE. This CDR3 is 16 amino acids long. The CDR3, as DNA: TGTGCCAGCAGCGCCCCCCCGACAGGATCCACAGATACGCAGTATTTT. Protein product: CASSAPPTGSTDTQYF.

The chain is built from TRBV6-2 or TRBV6-3 and TRBJ2-7, with 10 bases aligning to TRBD1. V was clipped by 4 bases and J by 4 bases; unmatched bases: 10. Germline V CDR1 and CDR2: MNHEY, SVGEGT. CDR3 length equals 16 residues. The CDR3 protein is CASSWTGTGEGYEQYF. The CDR3 nucleotides are TGTGCCAGCAGTTGGACCGGGACAGGGGAGGGTTACGAGCAGTACTTC.

This sequence joins TRBV7-3 and TRBJ2-1, with a weak D call TRBD2 (5 bases). The ends were cut back, 5 bases at V and 0 bases at J, with 14 bases in the middle. Germline loops: CDR1 SGHTA, CDR2 FQGTGA. This CDR3 contains 16 residues. This chain's CDR3 is CASSPVGDISYNEQFF. For the CDR3, the DNA is TGTGCCAGCAGCCCTGTGGGAGACATCTCCTACAATGAGCAGTTCTTC.

This clone was seen a handful of times. The chain recombines TRBV10-2 with TRBJ1-5; D remains ambiguous. Germline values: CDR1 WSHSY, CDR2 SAAADI. V shed 8 bases and J shed 0 bases, with 23 bases lying between them. The CDR3 loop spans 18 amino acids. CDR3 amino acids: CASGRHRVPQTSNQPQHF. The CDR3 DNA follows: TGCGCCAGCGGAAGACACAGAGTGCCCCAAACTAGCAATCAGCCCCAGCATTTT.

This chain uses TRBV28 with TRBJ1-1; the D is unclear. CDR3 length: 13 amino acids. Trimming shortened V by 3 bases and J by 3 bases, and 8 bases separated the two germline ends. The germline V gene encodes CDR1 MDHEN and CDR2 SYDVKM. CDR3 coding DNA: TGTGCCAGCAGTTTGGCGGTGGACACTGAAGCTTTCTTT. Its translation: CASSLAVDTEAFF.

This clone has a single count. The chain joins TRBV11-2 to TRBJ2-6, with 9 bases identical to TRBD1. The V and J ends lost 4 bases and 4 bases, in that order; junction bases with no gene match: 11. Germline CDR1 reads SGHAT; CDR2 reads FQNNGV. The length of the CDR3 is 18 residues. The CDR3 bases are TGTGCCAGCAGCTATATAGTACAGGGGGCTGCGGGGGCCAACGTCCTGACTTTC. Its translation: CASSYIVQGAAGANVLTF.

V usage is TRBV28 and J usage is TRBJ2-1, with TRBD1 identical over 9 bases. Germline loops: CDR1 MDHEN, CDR2 SYDVKM. V lost 7 bases to trimming and J lost 6 bases; unmatched junction nucleotides: 10. The CDR3 runs to 15 residues. CDR3 coding DNA: TGTGCCAGCACCCGGGACACAGGGGGCTCCAATGAGCAGTTCTTC. Translated, it gives CASTRDTGGSNEQFF.